These T cell receptor beta chains were read from a single sample in a study of blood T cell repertoires in COVID-19. Libraries were prepared by immunoSEQ multiplex PCR; TCRdb keeps only in-frame clonotypes and omits some of them. The table lists around 180,000 clones, 89% of them singletons. The sequenced sample was PBMCs or T cells enriched from blood (not recorded which). These receptors were collected from a middle-aged woman with acute COVID-19. The CDR3 runs from the conserved cysteine through the conserved F or W. The order of the fields is clone size, J gene, D gene, V gene, CDR3 protein, CDR3 DNA. D genes are given only for firm matches. Clone size is not always given. Where it is, it says once, few, many or a class for expanded clones.

clone_size: -
j_call: TRBJ1-6
d_call: TRBD1
v_call: TRBV7-8
cdr3_aa: CASSKYRGPNNSPLHF
cdr3_nt: TGTGCCAGCAGCAAATACAGGGGCCCAAATAATTCACCCCTCCACTTT

clone_size: many
j_call: TRBJ2-2
d_call: -
v_call: TRBV19
cdr3_aa: CASSILGSANTGELFF
cdr3_nt: TGTGCCAGTAGTATTTTGGGGAGCGCGAACACCGGGGAGCTGTTTTTT

clone_size: -
j_call: TRBJ2-7
d_call: TRBD2
v_call: TRBV4-1
cdr3_aa: CASSPREGYYEQYF
cdr3_nt: TGCGCCAGCAGCCCCCGGGAGGGCTACTACGAGCAGTACTTC

clone_size: -
j_call: TRBJ2-1
d_call: TRBD2
v_call: TRBV2
cdr3_aa: CASSSPGTSGHNEQFF
cdr3_nt: TGTGCCAGCAGCTCACCCGGGACTAGCGGACACAATGAGCAGTTCTTC

clone_size: few
j_call: TRBJ2-3
d_call: -
v_call: TRBV27
cdr3_aa: CASSRGVSTDTQYF
cdr3_nt: TGTGCCAGCAGTCGCGGGGTTAGCACAGATACGCAGTATTTT

clone_size: once
j_call: TRBJ1-5
d_call: -
v_call: TRBV5-5
cdr3_aa: CASSLGGLNQPQHF
cdr3_nt: TGTGCCAGCAGCTTGGGCGGCCTCAATCAGCCCCAGCATTTT

clone_size: -
j_call: TRBJ2-3
d_call: TRBD2
v_call: TRBV29-1
cdr3_aa: CSVAAGRSTQYF
cdr3_nt: TGCAGCGTTGCAGCGGGAAGATCTACGCAGTATTTT

clone_size: -
j_call: TRBJ1-1
d_call: -
v_call: TRBV7-9
cdr3_aa: CASSFRGGNTEAFF
cdr3_nt: TGTGCCAGCAGCTTTAGGGGGGGTAACACTGAAGCTTTCTTT

clone_size: -
j_call: TRBJ1-3
d_call: -
v_call: TRBV4-1
cdr3_aa: CASSQIDGLTGLGNTIYF
cdr3_nt: TGCGCCAGCAGCCAGATTGACGGATTAACAGGGTTGGGAAACACCATATATTTT

clone_size: -
j_call: TRBJ1-5
d_call: TRBD1
v_call: TRBV30
cdr3_aa: CAWSNGPTQTGGSNQPQHF
cdr3_nt: TGTGCCTGGAGTAACGGCCCTACACAGACAGGGGGGAGCAATCAGCCCCAGCATTTT

clone_size: -
j_call: TRBJ1-1
d_call: -
v_call: TRBV5-8
cdr3_aa: CASNDAHQWTEAFF
cdr3_nt: TGTGCCAGCAACGATGCTCACCAGTGGACTGAAGCTTTCTTT

clone_size: -
j_call: TRBJ2-1
d_call: -
v_call: TRBV5-4
cdr3_aa: CASSHMIQSSYNEQFF
cdr3_nt: TGTGCCAGCAGCCATATGATACAGAGCTCCTACAATGAGCAGTTCTTC

clone_size: -
j_call: TRBJ1-6
d_call: -
v_call: TRBV7-8
cdr3_aa: CASSLARTAGDSPLHF
cdr3_nt: TGTGCCAGCAGCTTAGCGAGGACAGCCGGGGATTCACCCCTCCACTTT

clone_size: -
j_call: TRBJ1-2
d_call: -
v_call: TRBV10-2
cdr3_aa: CASWGGLNGYTF
cdr3_nt: TGCGCCAGCTGGGGGGGGCTCAATGGCTACACCTTC

clone_size: once
j_call: TRBJ1-2
d_call: TRBD1
v_call: TRBV27
cdr3_aa: CASSPTTGQGPFYGYTF
cdr3_nt: TGTGCCAGCAGTCCAACTACGGGACAGGGTCCGTTCTATGGCTACACCTTC

clone_size: -
j_call: TRBJ2-1
d_call: -
v_call: TRBV4-1
cdr3_aa: CASSQPPAGADYNEQFF
cdr3_nt: TGCGCCAGCAGCCAGCCCCCGGCGGGGGCGGACTACAATGAGCAGTTCTTC